Here is one T cell receptor beta chain with its context. The antigen is not known. This sample stems from a study of identifying expanded T cells in peripheral blood. Study-wide findings and caveats: Clone count variance between roughly 2-week samples rose with total template count.

During the collection period, no donor immune events like infections were recorded. Method: immunoSEQ multiplex PCR; TCRdb's copy keeps in-frame clones and lacks some. The table has over 85,000 clones, approximately 84% seen once. The germline V gene encodes CDR1 LGHNA and CDR2 YSLEER. The CDR3 length is 14 residues. The germline V and J ends were trimmed by 0 bases and 4 bases, with 7 bases remaining between them. The TCR originated in a person aged 18 to 75 in good health. J is TRBJ1-3 and V is TRBV4-3; D not resolved. Material for sequencing was blood. CDR3 protein: CASSQEYWGNTIYF. The CDR3 DNA sequence: TGCGCCAGCAGCCAAGAGTATTGGGGAAACACCATATATTTT.